A single sample is the source of the 8 T cell receptor beta chains below, sequenced in a study of T cell repertoires in cytomegalovirus infection. TCRdb re-called the reads through MiXCR, storing one row per CDR3 protein. In the table there are approximately 500,000 distinct CDR3 sequences, around 30% of which are singletons. The antigens these receptors bind are not known. This material consisted of cultured PBMCs, taken from culture after CMV antigen stimulation. These receptors were collected from a human donor in good health (CMV status not recorded). Some clones in this sample may be carry-over from other donors' samples.

This clonotype was observed many times. The V call is TRBV7-2, the J call TRBJ1-2; a possible D gene is TRBD1 (6 bases). Per the germline V gene, CDR1 is SGHTA and CDR2 is FQGNSA. The CDR3 is 15 residues long. V lost 3 bases to trimming and J lost 2 bases, with 13 bases between them. The CDR3 region is CASSLSSGQNYGYTF. CDR3 nucleotide sequence: TGTGCCAGCAGCTTGTCGTCCGGACAGAACTATGGCTACACCTTC. The variable domain in full, completed from reference TRBV7-2 and TRBJ1-2, reads GAGVSQSPSNKVTEKGKDVELRCDPISGHTALYWYRQSLGQGLEFLIYFQGNSAPDKSGLPSDRFSAERTGGSVSTLTIQRTQQEDSAVYLCASSLSSGQNYGYTFGSGTRLTVV.

V gene TRBV7-2 combines with J gene TRBJ2-3, with TRBD2 matching 8 bases. Looked up from germline, CDR1 is SGHTA and CDR2 is FQGNSA. CDR3 length equals 15 residues. V lost 5 bases, J lost 5 bases, and 9 bases stayed unmatched. The CDR3 region is CASSPRWTSLDTQYF. The CDR3 DNA sequence: TGTGCCAGCAGCCCAAGATGGACTAGCTTAGATACGCAGTATTTT.

The chain has TRBV7-9 and TRBJ2-5; D call uncertain. Germline CDR1 is SEHNR and CDR2 is FQNEAQ (reference sequence). Deletions cut 6 bases from V and 3 bases from J, with 14 bases between. This CDR3 is 14 amino acids long. CDR3 amino acids: CASSYPPAKETQYF. CDR3 bases: TGTGCCAGCAGTTACCCCCCTGCGAAAGAGACCCAGTACTTC.

This clonotype was seen a few times. The rearrangement joins TRBV4-1 to TRBJ1-4; 8 bases are shared with TRBD1. Trimming at V came to 2 bases and at J to 8 bases, leaving 13 bases not matched to a gene. CDR3 length: 17 amino acids. Germline CDR1 MGHRA, CDR2 YSYEKL. The CDR3 DNA is TGCGCCAGCAGCCAACCCAGGGGGCCTTTTGAGCAGGAAAAACTGTTTTTT. This encodes CASSQPRGPFEQEKLFF.

This clonotype was seen repeatedly, ten times or more. The V call is TRBV29-1, the J call TRBJ1-1; TRBD1 might be the D (5 bases). Trimming removed 1 base from V and 1 base from J, with 7 bases in between. This CDR3 comprises 13 residues. Germline CDR1 is SQVTM and CDR2 is ANQGSEA. The CDR3, as DNA: TGCAGCGTTGAAGTGACAGAGAACACTGAAGCTTTCTTT. The encoded protein is CSVEVTENTEAFF.

V and J are TRBV4-1 and TRBJ2-2; TRBD1 matches at 9 bases. After removal of 8 bases from V and 6 bases from J, the junction contained 10 bases not matched to a gene. This CDR3 has 15 amino acids. Germline CDR1 and CDR2: MGHRA and YSYEKL. This chain's CDR3 is CASGPRTGVSGELFF. For the CDR3, the DNA is TGCGCCAGCGGACCCAGGACAGGGGTTTCCGGGGAGCTGTTTTTT.

The V and J genes are TRBV24-1 and TRBJ2-3; tentatively, D is TRBD2 (5 bases). V was cut by 9 bases and J by 2 bases, with 11 bases left in between. CDR1 KGHDR and CDR2 SFDVKD come from the germline V gene. CDR3 length: 13 residues. CDR3 DNA sequence: TGTGCCACCTCGGAGGTACCCACAGATACGCAGTATTTT. Residues: CATSEVPTDTQYF.

This clonotype was recorded once. V is TRBV5-1 and J is TRBJ2-3; 7 bases map to TRBD1. The CDR3 length is 15 residues. The V and J ends lost 6 bases and 0 bases, in that order; junction bases with no gene match: 7. Looked up from germline, CDR1 is SGHRS and CDR2 is YFSETQ. DNA of the CDR3: TGCGCCAGCAACCGACAGGGCCCTAGCACAGATACGCAGTATTTT. This translates into CASNRQGPSTDTQYF.